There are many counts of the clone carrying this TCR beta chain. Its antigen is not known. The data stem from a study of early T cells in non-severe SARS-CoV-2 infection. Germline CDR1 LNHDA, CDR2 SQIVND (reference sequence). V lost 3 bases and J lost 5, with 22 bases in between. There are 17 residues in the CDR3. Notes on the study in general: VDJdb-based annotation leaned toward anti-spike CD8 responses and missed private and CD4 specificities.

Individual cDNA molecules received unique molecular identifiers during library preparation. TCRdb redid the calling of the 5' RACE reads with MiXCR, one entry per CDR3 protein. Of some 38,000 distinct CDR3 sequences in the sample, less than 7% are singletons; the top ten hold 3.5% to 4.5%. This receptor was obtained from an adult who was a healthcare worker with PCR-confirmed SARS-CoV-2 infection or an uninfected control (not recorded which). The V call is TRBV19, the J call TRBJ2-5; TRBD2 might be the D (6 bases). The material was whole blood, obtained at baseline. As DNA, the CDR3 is TGTGCCAGTAGTATTCAAGTCTCCGTCGGGGGTCCGGAGACCCAGTACTTC. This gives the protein CASSIQVSVGGPETQYF. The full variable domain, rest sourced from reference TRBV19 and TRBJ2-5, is DGGITQSPKYLFRKEGQNVTLSCEQNLNHDAMYWYRQDPGQGLRLIYYSQIVNDFQKGDIAEGYSVSREKKESFPLTVTSAQKNPTAFYLCASSIQVSVGGPETQYFGPGTRLLVL.